This T cell receptor (beta chain) was captured by sequencing in a study of cytomegalovirus exposure and HLA in healthy donors (TCRdb year 2017). A note on the overall study: In an earlier analysis of several hundred of the donors, about 270 Gb of sequence data and 117 million unique TCR beta sequences from about 180 million T cells were reported. An early release covering just under 650 HLA-typed donors comprised approximately 300 gigabases of sequencing data and tens of millions of unique TCR sequences. Among the 398 genotyped donors, around 81% belonged to the genetic ancestry cluster associated with self-reported Caucasian donors. The study aimed to test whether signatures of past pathogen exposure could be identified by cataloging public T cell receptors. The study profiled the T cell repertoires of around 700 subjects by immunosequencing and related them to cytomegalovirus serostatus. A separate validation cohort of approximately 130 different subjects was used in addition to the approximately 670-subject first cohort. To predict cytomegalovirus infection status, the study brought together high-throughput TCR immunosequencing, statistical association of individual TCRs with disease status, and machine learning. To study patterns of TCR occurrence, a later analysis re-analyzed previously published TCR beta repertoires from 666 donors and added high-resolution HLA genotyping. Rather than using new phenotypic data, the later analysis identified candidate immune exposures from TCR beta sequences and from how often those sequences occurred across donors. In an earlier analysis of 587 of the donors, high-throughput TCR beta sequencing was used to judge whether each TCR beta V gene segment behaved as functional or pseudogenic. Donor age, sex, ethnicity and CMV serostatus were collected together with the repertoire data. In a later genetic analysis, genome-wide SNP genotypes for about 55% of the 666 donors were used, and that subset was treated as a discovery cohort. All discovery cohort repertoires had been generated using a single sequencing platform. HLA typing included class I and class II loci at four-digit resolution. Typing coverage varied by locus: roughly 620-640 donors for A, B, C, DRB1 and DQB1; about 520 for DQA1; 606 for DPA1; roughly 450 for DPB1. Four to six DR-DQ haplotypes were handled as single units for association and clustering, since linkage in the cohort was strong. Among roughly 400 genotyped donors of the cohort, an average of approximately 200,000 unique TCR beta nucleotide sequences was sequenced per donor, of which 15% to 20% were non-productive. Results and caveats for the whole study, not just this receptor: The authors suggested that the approach could potentially be generalized to other disease states and immunological phenotypes. According to a later analysis, TCR association rates differed among HLA loci, with DRB1 alleles showing the most associated TCRs and HLA-C alleles showing the fewest. Correlated functional status among segregating V segments might reflect linkage disequilibrium, but an unknown experimental factor could not be ruled out. This cohort had only TCR beta chains sequenced, and the lack of alpha or paired-chain data limited which features could be detected. Because some donors lacked HLA typing at each locus, the association tests relied only on the typed subset. A total of about 180 TCR beta chains were listed by the study as associated with cytomegalovirus. A later analysis found that HLA-associated TCR beta chains were more clonally expanded and had lower generation probabilities than equally common non-associated chains. In a later genetic analysis, a missense DCLRE1C variant was associated with V-gene and J-gene trimming of TCR beta chains, and the association was replicated in an independent cohort. A later analysis reported that several top co-occurrence clusters appeared linked to parvovirus B19, influenza, CMV and Epstein-Barr virus. Cytomegalovirus status was reported to be diagnosed by the classifier with high specificity and sensitivity in both the original and validation cohorts. Approximately 18 rarely observed V segments, including chromosome 9 orphons, were excluded from the earlier analysis of about 500 of the donors because counts were too low. An earlier analysis of around 500 of the donors showed that most TCR beta V segments appeared in productive rearrangements either about 87% or about 30% of the time, which broadly matched IMGT annotations. A later analysis associated about 18,000 TCR beta sequences with specific HLA alleles at a false discovery rate of 0.05. Most TCR sequences were observed very rarely across donors, whereas some public TCRs were present in many individuals. According to a later analysis, most CMV-associated TCR beta chains appeared to be HLA-restricted, and the HLA associations seemed to be driven largely by CMV exposure. A further reported finding was that TCR beta sequences accurately predicted the HLA-A and HLA-B alleles for most subjects in the first cohort. Some IMGT-functional V segments, including TRBV6-2 and TRBV6-3, could not be told apart with the 87-base-pair reads, so those segments were excluded. The only immune exposure information available for the cohort was CMV serostatus. A cluster of highly shared sequence variants was judged likely to be a technical artifact of the sequencing pipeline. In a later genetic analysis, fewer N-insertions in productive TCRs were reported among donors in an Asian-associated ancestry cluster than the roughly 700-donor mean. Strong co-occurrence of HLA alleles, especially DR and DQ, made assigning TCR associations to individual alleles difficult. The presence/absence analyses assumed that sequencing depth was roughly uniform across donors, and that assumption may not be true. A few of the identified cytomegalovirus-associated TCR beta chains were confirmed in vitro to be specific for cytomegalovirus antigens.

The trim is 0 bases for V and 0 bases for J, with a gap of 5 bases between the germline ends. The CDR3 measures 13 amino acids from cysteine to phenylalanine. Only the CDR3 region is kept as DNA, spanning 39 bases read in frame from base 1. The germline V gene (reference sequence) provides CDR1 GTSNPN and CDR2 SVGIG. For this clone: What this receptor recognizes is not known. No base quality information exists; no much larger clone differs at one position.

The library was produced with the immunoSEQ multiplex PCR assay. For the multiplex PCR, a mixture combining 60 forward primers for TCR Vbeta segments and 13 reverse primers for TCR Jbeta segments was used. A multiplex PCR assay on genomic DNA amplified the CDR3 region of rearranged TCR beta genes. On the Illumina HiSeq System, the amplified TCR beta libraries were sequenced as 87-base-pair reads. In the original analysis: Across the 666 repertoires, a later analysis counted 80 million or so unique TCR beta chains, some 11 million of which were shared by at least two donors. Raw reads were error-corrected and collapsed into unique sequences with a nearest-neighbor algorithm that merged closely related sequences to remove PCR and sequencing errors. V, D and J gene segments were assigned by aligning CDR3 sequences to IMGT reference sequences. For a sequence to be retained, at least a six-nucleotide match to both a V gene segment and a J gene segment was required. Rearrangements were called productive when the CDR3 lacked stop codons and stayed in frame with V and J; all others were non-productive. CDR3 was defined according to IMGT convention as the region running from the second conserved V-encoded cysteine to the conserved J-encoded phenylalanine. Sequences without an unambiguous match to a single V gene segment were excluded from the earlier analysis of about 630 of the donors. In an earlier analysis of about 590 of the donors, a V segment was called functional when productive rearrangements were above 56.7%, and segregating when the standard deviation between donors exceeded 5%. A statistical classification framework was built for diagnosing cytomegalovirus status from the catalog of TCR beta chain sequences. In a later analysis, TCR nucleotide sequences were compared against IMGT/GENE-DB human TR gene sequences so that V and J genes could be assigned. Using the TCRdist pipeline, a later analysis assigned CDR3 sequences along with most-parsimonious VDJ recombination scenarios. In a later analysis, every TCR beta chain was defined by the combination of its CDR3 amino acid sequence and its V-gene family, and reads without a unique V-gene family were dropped. As a way to deal with suspected cross-contamination and a sequencing artifact, a later analysis dropped 450 to 600 nucleotide sequences that were highly shared and had low generation probability. A later analysis calculated a clonal expansion index for each public chain from normalized within-repertoire ranks of inferred template counts. Generation probabilities in a later analysis came from a VDJ recombination model fitted to out-of-frame rearrangements, and those results were checked against IGoR. In a later analysis, hypergeometric tests were used to score TCR-TCR, TCR-HLA and TCR-CMV co-occurrence, with a repertoire-size bias correction applied to TCR pairs. False discovery rates were estimated in a later analysis by permuting HLA or CMV assignments 20 times. In a later analysis, co-occurring TCRs were grouped with DBSCAN, and TCRdist sequence similarity was added when clustering was performed within HLA-allele-positive subsets. Repertoires with fewer than 30,000 or more than 120,000 public chains were left out of co-occurrence clustering, as were five repertoires with anomalous nucleotide sharing. TCRdb took over this immuneACCESS table, retaining in-frame rearrangements with V and J assigned. Such tables are incomplete; in checked studies, under half of the missing clones stem from an unresolved V gene, and the remainder is unexplained. That table supplies the V and J calls and clone size; D and trimming were determined from the DNA. Across this sample there are 150,000 to 180,000 clones, with about three quarters seen only once. The biggest ten clones account for around 3.6% of the sample.

The cohort comprised 666 healthy bone marrow donors. At the time of sampling, all cohort members were nominally healthy, though unrecorded immune exposures were likely present. The donor was CMV seronegative and was included in the group of 352 seronegative cohort members. Each donor provided a peripheral blood sample, and peripheral blood mononuclear cells were used for TCR beta sequencing. The Qiagen DNeasy Blood Extraction Kit was used to extract genomic DNA from the blood cell samples. The receptor's source is a woman aged 40 to 50 in good health and CMV-seronegative. The chain uses TRBV30 and TRBJ1-1, with the identity of the D gene unclear. Material for sequencing was PBMCs. CDR3 sequence: CAWSVSLNTEAFF. The nucleotide sequence is TGTGCCTGGAGTGTAAGCCTGAACACTGAAGCTTTCTTT.